These T cell receptor beta chains were read from a single sample in a study of read filtering for tumor transcriptome and immune sequencing. MiXCR, applied by TCRdb to the reads, yields one record per CDR3 protein. The table records 100,000 to 150,000 distinct CDR3 sequences, roughly 13% of them present only once. Sequencing input: a population of CD138-negative cells sorted from bone marrow. Receptors originate from a donor aged 40 or older with multiple myeloma. The CDR3 runs from the conserved cysteine through the conserved F or W. The order of the fields is D gene, CDR3 length, J gene, V gene, clone size, CDR3 DNA, CDR3 protein. D genes are given only for firm matches. The listing skips clone size in some rows; elsewhere it reads once, few, many or a size class.

-	14	TRBJ2-1	TRBV5-6	many	TGTGCCAGCAGCTTGGTGTCTCCGTCTGGGGAGCAGTTCTTC	CASSLVSPSGEQFF
-	15	TRBJ2-1	TRBV7-2	-	TGTGCCAGCAGCTTAGTAGCTAGTCCGCACGATGAGCAGTTCTTC	CASSLVASPHDEQFF
-	14	TRBJ1-1	TRBV4-2	-	TGTGCCAGCAGCCAAGTGTCACCGAACACTGAAGCTTTCTTT	CASSQVSPNTEAFF
-	11	TRBJ1-1	TRBV28	many	TGTGCCACACAGTTCGACACTGAAGCTTTCTTT	CATQFDTEAFF
TRBD2	18	TRBJ2-3	TRBV7-8	-	TGTGCCAGCAGCTTAGAAGAGACTAGCGGGAGCAGCACAGATACGCAGTATTTT	CASSLEETSGSSTDTQYF
-	13	TRBJ2-7	TRBV28	-	TGTGCCAGCGGGGGTGGACAGAGCTACGGGCAGTACTTC	CASGGGQSYGQYF
-	14	TRBJ2-1	TRBV19	many	TGTGCCAGTAGTATCGTCCCTAGTCACACTGAGCAGTTCTTC	CASSIVPSHTEQFF
-	14	TRBJ2-1	TRBV12-3/TRBV12-4	many	TGTGCCAGCAGGCTCAGTCTAGAGGTCAATGAGCAGTTCTTC	CASRLSLEVNEQFF
TRBD1	16	TRBJ2-1	TRBV29-1	many	TGCAGCGTTAGGAACCGGACAGGGCCAAGGCTTAATGAGCAGTTCTTC	CSVRNRTGPRLNEQFF
-	17	TRBJ1-3	TRBV7-3	few	TGTGCCAGCAGCCCCCGCGGGGCAGTCCTCTCTGGAAACACCATATATTTT	CASSPRGAVLSGNTIYF
TRBD2	16	TRBJ2-3	TRBV7-8	many	TGTGCCAGCAGCCCTATGTATAGCGGGAGTACAGATACGCAGTATTTT	CASSPMYSGSTDTQYF
-	12	TRBJ2-1	TRBV19	few	TGTGCCAGTAGTACACTGGGCAATGAGCAGTTCTTC	CASSTLGNEQFF
-	14	TRBJ2-7	TRBV19	many	TGTGCCAGTAGTAGGAGTACACCGACCTACGAGCAGTACTTC	CASSRSTPTYEQYF
-	13	TRBJ1-5	TRBV6-2/TRBV6-3	many	TGTGCCGGCGGCAGGGCGAAGGGTCAGCCCCAGCATTTT	CAGGRAKGQPQHF
-	14	TRBJ2-7	TRBV18	many	TGTGCCAGCTCACCACCGGGCGGTTACTACGAGCAGTACTTC	CASSPPGGYYEQYF
-	11	TRBJ1-2	TRBV6-6	many	TGTGCCAGCACTCAGGGCTATGGCTACACCTTC	CASTQGYGYTF
-	16	TRBJ1-1	TRBV3-1	many	TGTGCCAGCAGCCAGGAGGGGCGGGTGTTAGGTACTGAAGCTTTCTTT	CASSQEGRVLGTEAFF
TRBD1	17	TRBJ2-2	TRBV11-2	-	TGTGCCAGCAGCTCCTTAAACAGGGGGCCCAACACCGGGGAGCTGTTTTTT	CASSSLNRGPNTGELFF
-	14	TRBJ2-7	TRBV19	-	TGTGCCAGTGGATCAACAAACGCAGGCTACGAGCAGTACTTC	CASGSTNAGYEQYF
TRBD1	13	TRBJ1-2	TRBV7-6	many	TGTGCCAGCAGCTTAGGTCAGGGGGCGCGGTACACCTTC	CASSLGQGARYTF
TRBD1	18	TRBJ2-2	TRBV7-6	many	TGTGCCAGCAGCTTAAGGGGATCGGGACAGGGCCGAACCGGGGAGCTGTTTTTT	CASSLRGSGQGRTGELFF
-	14	TRBJ2-1	TRBV24-1	many	TGTGCCACCAGTTACAAGGGGAACTACAATGAGCAGTTCTTC	CATSYKGNYNEQFF
TRBD1	13	TRBJ2-3	TRBV5-1	many	TGCGCCAGCAGCTTGGCAGGGGGAAGTCCCCAGTATTTT	CASSLAGGSPQYF
-	16	TRBJ1-5	TRBV12-3/TRBV12-4	many	TGTGCCAGCAGGAGGGGATCCTTAGGAAGAAATCAGCCCCAGCATTTT	CASRRGSLGRNQPQHF
TRBD1	15	TRBJ2-5	TRBV6-2/TRBV6-3	many	TGTGCCAGCTTATCAGACAGGGTTGGCGCAGAGACCCAGTACTTC	CASLSDRVGAETQYF
-	14	TRBJ2-7	TRBV20-1	many	TGCAGTGCTAGACAGGTACGGGGCTCCTACGAGCAGTACTTC	CSARQVRGSYEQYF
TRBD1	15	TRBJ2-5	TRBV12-3/TRBV12-4	-	TGTGCCAGCACAGGGACAGGAGCTTACCAAGAGACCCAGTACTTC	CASTGTGAYQETQYF
-	12	TRBJ2-5	TRBV29-1	many	TGCAGCGTTGGGGGGCGCGAAGAGACCCAGTACTTC	CSVGGREETQYF
TRBD2	19	TRBJ2-1	TRBV3-1	many	TGTGCCAGCAGCCAACTCCCCGGGACTAGCGGGCCCGGGGTCAATGAGCAGTTCTTC	CASSQLPGTSGPGVNEQFF
TRBD1	15	TRBJ2-1	TRBV20-1	many	TGCAGTGCTAGGGACCCGGGACAGGGGGCAGGTGAGCAGTTCTTC	CSARDPGQGAGEQFF
TRBD2	14	TRBJ2-5	TRBV29-1	many	TGCAGCGGTGGCGGGGGTCGGGGGCAAGAGACCCAGTACTTC	CSGGGGRGQETQYF
-	14	TRBJ2-5	TRBV3-1	many	TGTGCCAGCAGCCAAGGCTTAGCGGAAGAGACCCAGTACTTC	CASSQGLAEETQYF
-	15	TRBJ1-6	TRBV12-3/TRBV12-4	many	TGTGCCAGCCCCTCAAGGAAGAGAGATAATTCACCCCTCCACTTT	CASPSRKRDNSPLHF
-	13	TRBJ1-1	TRBV3-1	many	TGTGCCAGTACCGGAACAGGGAACACTGAAGCTTTCTTT	CASTGTGNTEAFF
-	13	TRBJ1-5	TRBV7-2	many	TGTGCCAGCAGCTTAAGTGGCAATCAGCCCCAGCATTTT	CASSLSGNQPQHF
-	14	TRBJ1-1	TRBV5-1	few	TGCGCCAGCAGCGCCAGGCAGGATAACACTGAAGCTTTCTTT	CASSARQDNTEAFF
TRBD2	16	TRBJ2-1	TRBV30	many	TGTGCCTGGAGTGTAACGGGAGGGCCTCGGGACCATGAGCAGTTCTTC	CAWSVTGGPRDHEQFF
-	18	TRBJ2-1	TRBV10-3	many	TGTGCCATCAGTGAGTCAAGTCCGGGGGCGAGCTCCTACAATGAGCAGTTCTTC	CAISESSPGASSYNEQFF
-	18	TRBJ1-4	TRBV4-1	many	TGCGCCAGCAGCCAAGAGGGGTCCCCGGGGGCGATTTTTGAAAAACTGTTTTTT	CASSQEGSPGAIFEKLFF
TRBD2	14	TRBJ2-1	TRBV6-2/TRBV6-3	many	TGTGCCAGCAGCGGGGGGTCGACCTACAATGAGCAGTTCTTC	CASSGGSTYNEQFF
-	16	TRBJ2-6	TRBV7-3	few	TGTGCCAGCAGCTTTCAGGGAGTGGCTGGGGCCAACGTCCTGACTTTC	CASSFQGVAGANVLTF
-	13	TRBJ2-7	TRBV18	many	TGTGCCAGCTCACCCGGGAACGCCTACGAGCAGTACTTC	CASSPGNAYEQYF
-	14	TRBJ2-3	TRBV6-1	many	TGTGCCAGCAGTGAGAGGGCCCGCACAGATACGCAGTATTTT	CASSERARTDTQYF
TRBD1	14	TRBJ1-5	TRBV28	many	TGTGCCAGCATTCGGGACAGGGAAGGTCAGCCCCAGCATTTT	CASIRDREGQPQHF
TRBD2	12	TRBJ2-7	TRBV29-1	many	TGCAGCGTTGGGGCGGGAGAAGACGAGCAGTACTTC	CSVGAGEDEQYF
-	15	TRBJ2-2	TRBV30	many	TGTGCCGGCGGAGGTGGGCGTCGGGCCACCGGGGAGCTGTTTTTT	CAGGGGRRATGELFF
TRBD2	15	TRBJ2-1	TRBV11-2	many	TGTGCCAGCAGCTCCCTAGCGGGCCACTACAATGAGCAGTTCTTC	CASSSLAGHYNEQFF
-	15	TRBJ2-1	TRBV7-8	many	TGTGCCAGCAGCTTAGCTGGCCTCGAGGGCAATGAGCAGTTCTTC	CASSLAGLEGNEQFF
TRBD2	16	TRBJ2-1	TRBV7-9	many	TGTGCCAGCAGCTCGCGGACTAGCGGTGCTCCGGATGAGCAGTTCTTC	CASSSRTSGAPDEQFF
-	15	TRBJ1-2	TRBV14	many	TGTGCCAGCAGCCAAATAACAGGAACAAACTATGGCTACACCTTC	CASSQITGTNYGYTF
-	12	TRBJ2-3	TRBV7-2	many	TGTGCCAGCAGGATGAGCACAGATACGCAGTATTTT	CASRMSTDTQYF
-	16	TRBJ1-5	TRBV15	many	TGTGCCACCAGCAGAGAATTGGGGGGGCGAGTTCAGCCCCAGCATTTT	CATSRELGGRVQPQHF